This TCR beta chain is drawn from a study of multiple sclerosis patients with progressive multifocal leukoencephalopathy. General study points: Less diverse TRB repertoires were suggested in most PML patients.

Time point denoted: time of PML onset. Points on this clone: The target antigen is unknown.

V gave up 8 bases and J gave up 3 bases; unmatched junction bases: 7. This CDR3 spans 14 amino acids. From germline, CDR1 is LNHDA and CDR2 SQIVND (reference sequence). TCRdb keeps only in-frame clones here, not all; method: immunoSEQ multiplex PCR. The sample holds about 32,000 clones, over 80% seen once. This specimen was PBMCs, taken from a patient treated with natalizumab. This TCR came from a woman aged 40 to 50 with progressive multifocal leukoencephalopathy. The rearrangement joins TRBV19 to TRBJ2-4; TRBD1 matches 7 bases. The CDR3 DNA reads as TGTGCCAGTGCTAGCACAGGGGTCAAAAACATTCAGTACTTC. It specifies CASASTGVKNIQYF.